A selection of T cell receptor beta chains follows, all from one sample in a study of patients and donors after allogeneic stem cell transplantation. TCRdb reanalysed the RT-PCR reads using MiXCR and keeps one entry per CDR3 protein. The sample contains about a million distinct CDR3 sequences, 15% to 20% of which appear only once. Sequencing was performed on blood, either unsorted or a sorted T cell fraction (not recorded which). The receptor source for this set is a human donor who was either an allogeneic HSCT recipient or a stem cell or donor lymphocyte infusion donor (not recorded which). It is not recorded whose cells these are; they may come from a transplant donor. The CDR3 runs from the conserved cysteine through the conserved F or W.

v_call: TRBV2; j_call: TRBJ2-7; cdr3_aa: CASSGERAYEQYF
v_call: TRBV5-1; j_call: TRBJ1-1; cdr3_aa: CASSSLGGTPYTEAFF
v_call: TRBV30; j_call: TRBJ2-3; cdr3_aa: CAWDFLNTQYF
v_call: TRBV24-1; j_call: TRBJ2-7; cdr3_aa: CATSDPTGWRQYF
v_call: TRBV5-1; j_call: TRBJ2-7; cdr3_aa: CASSLTRLAEEQYF
v_call: TRBV20-1; j_call: TRBJ1-2; cdr3_aa: CSAQIGWLTNYGYTF
v_call: TRBV5-1; j_call: TRBJ1-2; cdr3_aa: CASSSTQGGINYGYTF
v_call: TRBV4-3; j_call: TRBJ2-2; cdr3_aa: CASSLDGDTNTGELFF
v_call: TRBV5-1; j_call: TRBJ2-2; cdr3_aa: CASSPRTSGGTNTGELFF
v_call: TRBV5-1; j_call: TRBJ2-7; cdr3_aa: CASSLVAGAPYEQYF
v_call: TRBV24-1; j_call: TRBJ2-1; cdr3_aa: CATRGSGNEQFF
v_call: TRBV12-5; j_call: TRBJ1-4; cdr3_aa: CASGFSDRGEKLFF
v_call: TRBV15; j_call: TRBJ1-5; cdr3_aa: CATSREDKTLVSNQPQHF
v_call: TRBV12-3/TRBV12-4; j_call: TRBJ2-5; cdr3_aa: CASSYDRGRVETQYF
v_call: TRBV12-3/TRBV12-4; j_call: TRBJ2-3; cdr3_aa: CASSSPIAEDTQYF
v_call: TRBV3-1; j_call: TRBJ1-5; cdr3_aa: CASSQGRGGNQPQHF
v_call: TRBV4-3; j_call: TRBJ1-1; cdr3_aa: CASSLYGQGSTEAFF
v_call: TRBV12-3/TRBV12-4; j_call: TRBJ1-1; cdr3_aa: CASSALTVTNTEAFF
v_call: TRBV12-3/TRBV12-4; j_call: TRBJ2-7; cdr3_aa: CASSRDKTYEQYF
v_call: TRBV10-3; j_call: TRBJ2-3; cdr3_aa: CAISDQLARTDTQYF
v_call: TRBV4-3; j_call: TRBJ2-7; cdr3_aa: CASSPLDGTYEQYF
v_call: TRBV24-1; j_call: TRBJ2-3; cdr3_aa: CATSLPVLDLGADTQYF
v_call: TRBV24-1; j_call: TRBJ1-2; cdr3_aa: CATSTTGGYGYTF
v_call: TRBV15; j_call: TRBJ1-3; cdr3_aa: CATSRPAMGNTIYF
v_call: TRBV20-1; j_call: TRBJ2-3; cdr3_aa: CSASRTSLVRTDTQYF
v_call: TRBV29-1; j_call: TRBJ2-3; cdr3_aa: CSVEDSTSTDTQYF
v_call: TRBV12-3/TRBV12-4; j_call: TRBJ1-2; cdr3_aa: CASSQRDTGYTF
v_call: TRBV29-1; j_call: TRBJ1-2; cdr3_aa: CSVEFWDTTNYGYTF
v_call: TRBV6-5; j_call: TRBJ2-7; cdr3_aa: CASSSPIPHYEQYF
v_call: TRBV6-1; j_call: TRBJ1-1; cdr3_aa: CASSRGQATEAFF
v_call: TRBV29-1; j_call: TRBJ1-2; cdr3_aa: CSTRDGASNYGYTF
v_call: TRBV15; j_call: TRBJ1-4; cdr3_aa: CATGAEKLFF
v_call: TRBV20-1; j_call: TRBJ2-3; cdr3_aa: CSASLRGLTDTQYF
v_call: TRBV20-1; j_call: TRBJ2-3; cdr3_aa: CSARDMGGSLGTDTQYF
v_call: TRBV27; j_call: TRBJ2-1; cdr3_aa: CASSIGRGLYNEQFF
v_call: TRBV10-3; j_call: TRBJ2-3; cdr3_aa: CAISGAGEDTQYF
v_call: TRBV5-1; j_call: TRBJ1-1; cdr3_aa: CASSLGQGASTEAFF
v_call: TRBV29-1; j_call: TRBJ2-7; cdr3_aa: CSVEGSSLYEQYF
v_call: TRBV7-2; j_call: TRBJ1-6; cdr3_aa: CASSLGPGRSYNSPLHF
v_call: TRBV12-3/TRBV12-4; j_call: TRBJ2-3; cdr3_aa: CASRKAGGLTDTQYF
v_call: TRBV6-1; j_call: TRBJ2-1; cdr3_aa: CASTSWGLAEYNEQFF
v_call: TRBV29-1; j_call: TRBJ2-5; cdr3_aa: CSVDPFSSLETQYF
v_call: TRBV2; j_call: TRBJ2-7; cdr3_aa: CATSSSSYEQYF
v_call: TRBV20-1; j_call: TRBJ2-2; cdr3_aa: CSARDKGNGELFF
v_call: TRBV5-1; j_call: TRBJ2-3; cdr3_aa: CASSLVGQKIDTQYF
v_call: TRBV24-1; j_call: TRBJ2-2; cdr3_aa: CATSDWTDRNTGELFF
v_call: TRBV3-1; j_call: TRBJ1-5; cdr3_aa: CASSQAATGNQPQHF